This is a list of T cell receptor beta chains from one sample in a study of T cell repertoires in ileal Crohn's disease. Profiled with immunoSEQ multiplex PCR; TCRdb holds only in-frame clones, not every one. This repertoire shows about 6,600 clones, roughly 70% found once; its top ten account for about 10%. Sequences were obtained from ileal tissue. The source of these receptors is an adult with Crohn's disease. Each CDR3 is given with its conserved first and last residue. The D gene is left open where the match is weak. Clone size is given for some rows only: seen once, a few or many times, or a class if the clone is expanded.

V gene	clone size	D gene	J gene	CDR3 protein	CDR3 DNA
TRBV7-9	few	-	TRBJ1-5	CASSFNGPQHF	TGTGCCAGCAGCTTTAACGGGCCCCAGCATTTT
TRBV29-1	-	TRBD2	TRBJ2-1	CSVDVGLVDNEQFF	TGCAGCGTTGATGTGGGACTAGTCGACAATGAGCAGTTCTTC
TRBV27	-	TRBD2	TRBJ2-5	CASSLFARGAQETQYF	TGTGCCAGCAGTTTATTCGCGCGGGGGGCCCAAGAGACCCAGTACTTC
TRBV19	-	-	TRBJ2-5	CASSMGFGGTGETQYF	TGTGCCAGTAGTATGGGGTTTGGGGGGACTGGTGAGACCCAGTACTTC
TRBV19	once	TRBD1	TRBJ2-3	CASSPGGRGTDTQYF	TGTGCCAGTAGTCCAGGGGGACGGGGCACAGATACGCAGTATTTT
TRBV6-5	-	TRBD2	TRBJ2-1	CASSPGTSGRSEQFF	TGTGCCAGCAGCCCGGGGACTAGCGGGAGATCTGAGCAGTTCTTC
TRBV6-5	-	TRBD1	TRBJ1-1	CASSYSGQGATEAFF	TGTGCCAGCAGTTACTCCGGCCAGGGGGCCACTGAAGCTTTCTTT
TRBV6-1	-	-	TRBJ1-1	CASSEGWGRGNTEAFF	TGTGCCAGCAGTGAAGGGTGGGGCAGGGGAAACACTGAAGCTTTCTTT
TRBV7-9	once	-	TRBJ2-7	CASSLANSYEQYF	TGTGCCAGCAGCTTAGCCAACAGCTACGAGCAGTACTTC
TRBV6-5	-	TRBD1	TRBJ1-2	CASRDGDRANGYTF	TGTGCCAGCAGGGATGGGGACAGAGCAAATGGCTACACCTTC
TRBV18	-	-	TRBJ1-1	CASSPQGGKNTEAFF	TGTGCCAGCTCGCCACAGGGAGGGAAGAACACTGAAGCTTTCTTT
TRBV7-6	few	-	TRBJ1-5	CASSLGLGGPYSNQPQHF	TGTGCCAGCAGCTTAGGCCTCGGGGGGCCCTATAGCAATCAGCCCCAGCATTTT
TRBV6-5	-	-	TRBJ2-1	CASRAGSYNEQFF	TGTGCCAGCAGGGCAGGGTCCTACAATGAGCAGTTCTTC
TRBV5-1	-	-	TRBJ2-7	CASSLAGKGYEQYF	TGCGCCAGCAGCTTGGCAGGGAAAGGGTACGAGCAGTACTTC
TRBV5-1	few	TRBD2	TRBJ2-2	CASSSGTSAGELFF	TGCGCCAGCAGCTCCGGGACTAGCGCGGGGGAGCTGTTTTTT
TRBV5-1	-	-	TRBJ1-5	CASSLGNTGQPQHF	TGCGCCAGCAGCCTTGGAAACACAGGTCAGCCCCAGCATTTT
TRBV29-1	-	-	TRBJ1-3	CSISRNGNTIYF	TGCAGCATATCCAGGAATGGAAACACCATATATTTT
TRBV27	large	-	TRBJ2-1	CASSNLGQRESEQFF	TGTGCCAGCAGTAACCTGGGACAGCGGGAGAGCGAGCAGTTCTTC
TRBV6-1	once	-	TRBJ2-3	CASSETVTDTQYF	TGTGCCAGCAGTGAGACAGTCACAGATACGCAGTATTTT
TRBV7-9	-	-	TRBJ1-4	CASSPGVRANEKLFF	TGTGCCAGCAGCCCCGGGGTTAGGGCTAATGAAAAACTGTTTTTT
TRBV7-9	-	TRBD1	TRBJ1-2	CASSPRGDRGRF	TGTGCCAGCAGCCCGCGTGGGGACAGGGGGCGATTC
TRBV7-9	-	TRBD1	TRBJ1-1	CASSWTGEAFF	TGTGCCAGCAGCTGGACAGGTGAAGCTTTCTTT
TRBV5-1	-	TRBD1	TRBJ2-2	CASSSDRAGELFF	TGCGCCAGCAGCAGCGACAGGGCCGGGGAGCTGTTTTTT
TRBV29-1	-	TRBD2	TRBJ2-1	CSAIGTSGYNEQFF	TGCAGCGCCATCGGGACTAGCGGTTACAATGAGCAGTTCTTC
TRBV7-2	once	-	TRBJ1-1	CASSLSRQGGTEAFF	TGTGCCAGCAGCTTGAGCAGGCAAGGGGGCACTGAAGCTTTCTTT
TRBV7-2	once	TRBD2	TRBJ2-5	CASSFRTSGIQETQYF	TGTGCCAGCAGCTTCCGGACTAGCGGGATTCAAGAGACCCAGTACTTC
TRBV19	-	-	TRBJ2-1	CASTQTSFLEQFF	TGTGCCAGTACCCAGACTAGTTTTCTTGAGCAGTTCTTC
TRBV5-1	-	-	TRBJ1-2	CASGPCGYTF	TGCGCCAGCGGCCCATGTGGCTACACCTTC
TRBV6-1	-	TRBD1	TRBJ1-2	CASSGDRYGYTF	TGTGCCAGCAGCGGGGACAGGTACGGCTACACCTTC
TRBV5-1	-	TRBD1	TRBJ2-2	CASSAGQGTGELFF	TGCGCCAGCAGCGCCGGACAGGGCACCGGGGAGCTGTTTTTT
TRBV4-1	-	-	TRBJ1-4	CASSQGWGSTTGEKLFF	TGCGCCAGCAGCCAAGGGTGGGGCAGTACCACAGGTGAAAAACTGTTTTTT
TRBV4-2	-	-	TRBJ1-2	CASSPNAAPYGYTF	TGTGCCAGCAGCCCCAACGCAGCGCCCTATGGCTACACCTTC
TRBV5-1	-	TRBD1	TRBJ1-3	CASSLDRGWTGNTIYF	TGCGCCAGCAGCCTTGACAGGGGATGGACTGGAAACACCATATATTTT
TRBV7-2	-	TRBD2	TRBJ2-7	CASSLAASGSYEQYF	TGTGCCAGCAGCTTAGCGGCTAGCGGATCCTACGAGCAGTACTTC
TRBV5-8	-	-	TRBJ2-1	CASSFEPYNEQFF	TGTGCCAGCAGCTTCGAGCCATACAATGAGCAGTTCTTC
TRBV20-1	-	-	TRBJ2-5	CSARLGETQYF	TGCAGTGCTAGACTCGGAGAGACCCAGTACTTC
TRBV5-1	-	TRBD1	TRBJ1-1	CASSPAGQGSNTEAFF	TGCGCCAGCAGCCCCGCGGGACAGGGTTCGAACACTGAAGCTTTCTTT
TRBV6-5	-	-	TRBJ2-6	CASRRGQNVLTF	TGTGCCAGCAGGAGAGGACAGAACGTCCTGACTTTC
TRBV9	-	TRBD2	TRBJ2-7	CASSPRLAGVGEQYF	TGTGCCAGCAGCCCGAGACTAGCGGGAGTGGGCGAGCAGTACTTC
TRBV20-1	-	-	TRBJ1-2	CSARRGGYTF	TGCAGTGCCCGAAGGGGCGGCTACACCTTC
TRBV13	-	TRBD2	TRBJ2-3	CASSLRTSGTNTQYF	TGTGCCAGCAGCTTACGGACTAGCGGGACTAATACGCAGTATTTT
TRBV28	few	TRBD1	TRBJ1-2	CASSSLRQGGGYTF	TGTGCCAGCAGTTCCCTTCGACAGGGGGGTGGCTACACCTTC
TRBV28	-	-	TRBJ1-2	CASSEPFRTNYGYTF	TGTGCCAGCAGTGAACCCTTCCGGACAAACTATGGCTACACCTTC
TRBV15	-	-	TRBJ1-1	CATSRDGPVNTEAFF	TGTGCCACCAGCAGAGATGGGCCGGTGAACACTGAAGCTTTCTTT
TRBV6-5	few	TRBD2	TRBJ2-1	CASSTLAGGYNEQFF	TGTGCCAGCAGTACACTAGCGGGGGGGTACAATGAGCAGTTCTTC